A selection of T cell receptor beta chains follows, all from one sample in a study of OX40 agonist ivuxolimab in advanced cancers. Assay used: immunoSEQ multiplex PCR; TCRdb lists only in-frame clones, some missing. The top ten hold roughly 3.3% of the sample, which has about 61,000 clones, around 86% seen once. This sample comprised CD4+ or CD8+ T cells sorted from blood, obtained in a trial of the OX40 agonist ivuxolimab. The receptors come from an adult with an advanced solid tumor such as melanoma, head and neck, liver or kidney cancer. Both conserved end residues are part of each CDR3. A D gene is named only where the DNA matches it firmly. Clone size, where shown, is once, few, many, or a class for clones that have expanded.

TRBJ2-3	-	-	TRBV29-1	TGCAGCGCCACACGACAGGATTCGGATACGCAGTATTTT	CSATRQDSDTQYF
TRBJ1-6	-	TRBD1	TRBV7-8	TGTGCCAGCAGCTTAAACAGGGGTTCCTCACCCCTCCACTTT	CASSLNRGSSPLHF
TRBJ1-6	-	-	TRBV13	TGTGCCAGCACCAAGGGGGTCAGGGGAAATTCACCCCTCCACTTT	CASTKGVRGNSPLHF
TRBJ2-6	-	-	TRBV29-1	TGCAGCGTTGACTCAGGGGTCACCTCTGGGGCCAACGTCCTGACTTTC	CSVDSGVTSGANVLTF
TRBJ1-3	once	-	TRBV5-1	TGCGCCAGCAGCTTGGTGGGGGGGGACCCCTCTGGAAACACCATATATTTT	CASSLVGGDPSGNTIYF
TRBJ2-1	-	-	TRBV7-2	TGTGCCAGCAGCCCTGGAGGTTACAATGAGTTGCAGTTCTTC	CASSPGGYNELQFF
TRBJ2-7	-	-	TRBV7-2	TGTGCCAGCAGACCCGGGGTCTCCTACGAGCAGTACTTC	CASRPGVSYEQYF
TRBJ2-7	once	-	TRBV7-9	TGTGCCAGCAGCTTAGGGGCCGCGTTTCGGTACTTC	CASSLGAAFRYF
TRBJ2-3	-	-	TRBV7-3	TGTGCCAGCAGCGTCGGTGGTTTCAGGGATACGCAGTATTTT	CASSVGGFRDTQYF
TRBJ2-3	-	-	TRBV7-9	TGTGCCAGCAGCTTAGCACCACAGGCGTCTAGCACAGATACGCAGTATTTT	CASSLAPQASSTDTQYF
TRBJ2-5	once	TRBD2	TRBV2	TGTGCCAGCAGTGGGACTAGCGGGGGCGAGACCCAGTACTTC	CASSGTSGGETQYF
TRBJ1-2	-	-	TRBV7-2	TGTGCCAGCAGCTTACGCGGGAAATTTCCTAACTATGGCTACACCTTC	CASSLRGKFPNYGYTF
TRBJ1-5	-	-	TRBV15	TGTGCCACCAGCAGCCCTAGGGACGGTAGAAATCAGCCCCAGCATTTT	CATSSPRDGRNQPQHF
TRBJ1-2	-	-	TRBV7-9	TGTGCCAGCAGCTTACCGGTGACTGAACCGTCTGGCTACACCTTC	CASSLPVTEPSGYTF